These T cell receptor beta chains were read from a single sample in a study. TCRdb passed the RT-PCR reads through MiXCR, listing each CDR3 protein once. The sample includes about 680,000 distinct CDR3 sequences, more than 13% of them seen just once. The specimen was memory CD4+ T cells from blood. All receptors come from a female donor in good health, serving as a healthy control. Both conserved end residues are part of each CDR3.

j_gene: TRBJ1-1
v_gene: TRBV15
CDR3aa: CATSNLGHTEAFF

j_gene: TRBJ1-4
v_gene: TRBV25-1
CDR3aa: CASSDPGWTVGEKLFF

j_gene: TRBJ1-1
v_gene: TRBV19
CDR3aa: CASSLRDFSNTEAFF

j_gene: TRBJ2-1
v_gene: TRBV7-8
CDR3aa: CASSSTNYNEQFF

j_gene: TRBJ1-1
v_gene: TRBV5-8
CDR3aa: CASSLLEGRNTEAFF

j_gene: TRBJ2-7
v_gene: TRBV6-5
CDR3aa: CASSTRQGEQYF

j_gene: TRBJ2-1
v_gene: TRBV29-1
CDR3aa: CSVQGQGVGQFF

j_gene: TRBJ1-4
v_gene: TRBV28
CDR3aa: CASSLRRGRGYEKLFF

j_gene: TRBJ2-7
v_gene: TRBV5-1
CDR3aa: CASSPGQGAYEQYF

j_gene: TRBJ2-5
v_gene: TRBV18
CDR3aa: CASSPPSGGETQYF

j_gene: TRBJ2-5
v_gene: TRBV29-1
CDR3aa: CSVPIQGAVQETQYF

j_gene: TRBJ1-1
v_gene: TRBV6-5
CDR3aa: CASSYLLDGDPNTEAFF

j_gene: TRBJ2-3
v_gene: TRBV5-1
CDR3aa: CASSLNGAEADTQYF

j_gene: TRBJ2-1
v_gene: TRBV30
CDR3aa: CAWRPTGGNEQFF

j_gene: TRBJ2-2
v_gene: TRBV9
CDR3aa: CASSVNIPGSNTGELFF

j_gene: TRBJ2-3
v_gene: TRBV6-5
CDR3aa: CASSYFPLSTDTQYF